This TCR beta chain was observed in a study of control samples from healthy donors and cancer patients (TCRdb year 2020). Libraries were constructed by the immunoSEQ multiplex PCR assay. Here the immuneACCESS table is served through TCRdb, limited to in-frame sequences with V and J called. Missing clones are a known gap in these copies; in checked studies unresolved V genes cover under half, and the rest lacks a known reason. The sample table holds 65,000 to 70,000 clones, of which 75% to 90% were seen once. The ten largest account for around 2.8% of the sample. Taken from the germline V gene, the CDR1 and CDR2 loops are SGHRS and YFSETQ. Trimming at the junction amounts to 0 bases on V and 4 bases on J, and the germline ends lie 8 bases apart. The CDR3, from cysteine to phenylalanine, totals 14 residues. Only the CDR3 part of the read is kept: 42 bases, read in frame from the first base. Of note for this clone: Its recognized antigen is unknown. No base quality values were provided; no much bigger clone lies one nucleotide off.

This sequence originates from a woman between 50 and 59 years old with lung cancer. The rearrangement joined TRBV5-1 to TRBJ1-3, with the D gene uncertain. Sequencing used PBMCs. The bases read TGCGCCAGCAGCTTGGGGGTAGCAGGAAACACCATATATTTT. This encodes CASSLGVAGNTIYF.